What follows is one TCR beta chain and its context. Its antigen is currently not known. No clone much larger than this one lies a single base away; base qualities are absent. TCRbeta CDR3 regions were amplified from genomic DNA by means of the immunoSEQ Assay, a bias-controlled multiplex PCR. Under the source paper's analysis protocol: The number of nucleated cells in each sample was estimated by amplification of reference gene primers within the assay. To quantify the absolute abundance of each unique TCRbeta CDR3 rearrangement, sequence reads were collapsed and filtered. For each sample, productive Simpson clonality was calculated as the square root of Simpson's diversity index over productive rearrangements. The table comes from immuneACCESS by way of TCRdb, which keeps in-frame sequences with V and J called. Part of the clones is missing from these tables; in studies checked, under half for an unresolved V gene and the rest for unknown reasons. V and J calls and clone size are as listed in that table; D and trimming were resolved from the DNA. Recorded for this sample are 200,000 to 300,000 clones; 75% to 90% of them occurred a single time. Of the sample, over 7.5% is held by the ten largest clones.

The data were taken from a study of blood T cell repertoires in COVID-19 (dated by TCRdb to 2020 to 2021). Study-level background: Samples from collaborators originated in the United States, Italy and Spain and spanned both the acute and convalescent phases of COVID-19. A de-identified subject ID, COVID-19 status, age in years and sex were almost always included in the sample metadata. The prospective study material was composed of cDNA or gDNA derived from T cells, B-cell-depleted T cells, or PBMCs. Deeply sampled blood TCRbeta repertoires from subjects exposed to, actively infected with, or recovered from COVID-19 were included in the dataset. The repertoires were released in a freely available public database meant as a resource for research on the immune response to SARS-CoV-2. The samples were drawn from two sources: the first 160 participants of the ongoing ImmuneRACE study, and over 950 subjects contributed by 6 global collaborators. HLA class I and class II types, where available, came from metadata supplied by the sample provider rather than from assay-based typing.

Overall results and qualifications from the work: Clinical and demographic metadata were provided uncurated, with the amount varying by source and participant.

In the prospective study, participants were about 18 to 100 years old, resided in 25 or so geographic areas of the United States, and were enrolled through a virtual design. In the prospective study, participants were assigned to cohorts based on the clinical history participants reported in a screening survey and a study questionnaire. ImmuneRACE Cohort 3 recovered participants were defined by two consecutive negative NP/OP PCR tests, healthcare professional clearance, or symptom resolution. In the prospective study, mobile phlebotomists collected whole blood, serum and a nasopharyngeal or oropharyngeal swab from each participant. Participants in the prospective study had the option to provide additional blood draws and questionnaires over a 2-month period. Blood samples from the prospective study were shipped frozen or at room temperature prior to DNA extraction. The germline V gene gives CDR1 as SGHVS and CDR2 as FNYEAQ. Trimming accounts for 2 bases at V and 9 bases at J, while the number of junction bases matched to no gene is 11. Including cysteine and phenylalanine, the CDR3 has 17 amino acids. The retained sequence is limited to the CDR3, 51 bases, with the frame set at the first base.

The sample was PBMCs or T cells enriched from blood (not recorded which). In this chain, TRBV7-6 is recombined with TRBJ2-1; TRBD2 agrees with 12 junctional bases. This TCR derives from a man aged 40-55 years who had recovered from COVID-19. The nucleotide sequence reads TGTGCCAGCAGCTTATCCGTGACTAGCGGGAGACGGGGTGAGCAGTTCTTC. Translated, this gives CASSLSVTSGRRGEQFF.